This T cell receptor (beta chain) derives from a study of shared clonotypes between healthy human individuals. This CDR3 spans 16 amino acids. J lost 7 bases, V lost 5 bases, and 16 bases had no gene match. Germline V lookup: CDR1 MDHEN, CDR2 SYDVKM. Libraries were prepared by immunoSEQ multiplex PCR; TCRdb keeps only in-frame clonotypes and omits some of them. The repertoire holds roughly 2.2 million clones, 80% to 95% seen once, with 0.39% in the top ten. The sequencing input was naive CD4+ T cells from PBMCs. Described subset: CD45RA+ positively selected. This clonotype was obtained from a young man in good health. Some clones in this sample may be carry-over from other donors' samples. This sequence joins TRBV28 and TRBJ1-2, with 7 bases aligning to TRBD1. CDR3 sequence: CASSPWGTTGMAGYTF. The CDR3, as DNA: TGTGCCAGCAGTCCCTGGGGGACGACAGGGATGGCTGGCTACACCTTC.